One sample yielded the 4 T cell receptor beta chains listed below, sequenced in a study of CD8+CD57+ T cells in acquired aplastic anemia. For sequencing, patients were chosen who had shown expansion of CD8+CD57+ cells by flow cytometry. Genomic DNA templated the TCR beta VDJ and CDR3 profiling. TCRdb used MiXCR to reprocess the reads, holding one entry per CDR3 protein. Of under 250,000 distinct CDR3 sequences in the sample, around 43% were seen once. Material: sorted CD4+, CD8+, or CD8+CD57+ T cells (not recorded which) from PBMCs. These receptors were taken from a human donor with aplastic anemia.

The gene calls are TRBV10-3 and TRBJ1-2; 7 bases fit TRBD1. Germline CDR1 and CDR2: ENHRY and SYGVKD. This CDR3 has 15 amino acids. The ends lost 6 bases at V and 5 bases at J; junction bases unmatched: 12. CDR3 amino acids: CAIRSDRVLKYGYTF. DNA of the CDR3: TGTGCCATCAGGTCCGACAGGGTTCTAAAATATGGCTACACCTTC.

This clonotype has only a few counts. One base away lies a much larger clone, so this may be a sequencing read error. This chain links TRBV20-1 with TRBJ1-1; TRBD1 might be the D (6 bases). From germline, CDR1 is DFQATT and CDR2 SNEGSKA (reference sequence). The CDR3 length is 17 residues. Here the CDR3 DNA reads TGCAGTGCTAGAGATCTTTCGAAGGGACACCGGAACACTGGAGCTTTCTTT. Amino acid sequence: CSARDLSKGHRNTGAFF.

Comments on this clonotype: Just one base apart from a much larger clone, this may be a read error. The chain is built from TRBV20-1 and TRBJ2-5; D perhaps matches TRBD2 (5 bases). The CDR3 length is 15 residues. Germline CDR1 is DFQATT and CDR2 is SNEGSKA (reference sequence). V lost 5 bases to trimming and J lost 1 base, with 17 bases between them. As DNA, the CDR3 is TGCAGTGCTCCCCCGACTGGCGGGTTCCAAGAGACCCAGTACTTC. Its protein product is CSAPPTGGFQETQYF.

The genes are TRBV7-9 and TRBJ1-1; TRBD1 is a possible D gene (5 bases). Germline V gives CDR1 SEHNR, CDR2 FQNEAQ (reference sequence). Trimming removed 3 bases from V and 9 bases from J, with 14 bases in between. The CDR3 runs 13 residues. The CDR3 is CASSLGVTEKAFF. DNA of the CDR3: TGTGCCAGCAGCTTGGGGGTGACAGAAAAAGCTTTCTTT.